The T cell receptor (beta chain) under discussion was sequenced for a study of cytotoxic CD8 clonotypes in ibrutinib-treated CLL. In the study overall: 24 partial and 2 complete responses; at median roughly 67 months, around 14 remitted, about twelve progressed. Response samples were obtained once patients had received a median around twelve months of treatment, range 6 to 36.

About this clone: Its antigen is currently unknown.

Findings and caveats of the study: On treatment, the uncommon public clonotypes contracted or remained stable. Higher clonality was seen at ibrutinib response and a return toward baseline at progression.

V lost 7 bases to trimming and J lost 0 bases; unmatched junction nucleotides: 9. The CDR3 consists of 16 residues. The germline CDR1 and CDR2 sequences are SQVTM and ANQGSEA. TCRdb keeps only in-frame clones here, not all; method: immunoSEQ multiplex PCR. The table has roughly 51,000 clones, roughly 57% seen once. The sequence derives from a human donor with chronic lymphocytic leukemia. The sequencing here drew on PBMCs, taken after 12 months of ibrutinib treatment. This chain joins TRBV29-1 and TRBJ2-6, with 7 bases aligning to TRBD2. The chain's CDR3 is CSAGLGGSSGANVLTF. CDR3 DNA sequence: TGCAGCGCCGGACTAGGCGGAAGCTCTGGGGCCAACGTCCTGACTTTC.